This is a list of T cell receptor beta chains from one sample in a study of blood T cell repertoires in COVID-19. The assay was immunoSEQ multiplex PCR, and TCRdb's table has in-frame clones only and misses some. The sample has about 250,000 clones; roughly 80% are singletons. Material: peripheral blood. The receptors were gathered from a woman older than 75 with acute or convalescent COVID-19. Each CDR3 is given with its conserved first and last residue. The order of the fields is D gene, V gene, clone size, J gene, CDR3 DNA, CDR3 protein. The D gene is left open where the match is weak. Only part of the rows carry a size: once, few, many, or a class if the clone is expanded.

d_call: TRBD1
v_call: TRBV5-1
clone_size: -
j_call: TRBJ2-7
cdr3_nt: TGCGCCAGCAGCCCCGGGACAGATTTCTACGAGCAGTACTTC
cdr3_aa: CASSPGTDFYEQYF

d_call: TRBD1
v_call: TRBV15
clone_size: few
j_call: TRBJ2-7
cdr3_nt: TGTGCCACCAGCAGAGGACAGGGAGAGGAAGAGCAGTACTTC
cdr3_aa: CATSRGQGEEEQYF

d_call: TRBD2
v_call: TRBV11-2
clone_size: -
j_call: TRBJ2-7
cdr3_nt: TGTGCCAGCAGCTTAAACCAAGGGACTAGCGGTGACTACGAGCAGTACTTC
cdr3_aa: CASSLNQGTSGDYEQYF

d_call: -
v_call: TRBV27
clone_size: -
j_call: TRBJ2-1
cdr3_nt: TGTGCCAGCAGTTCCAACCCACAGACTAGGGCCTACAATGAGCAGTTCTTC
cdr3_aa: CASSSNPQTRAYNEQFF

d_call: -
v_call: TRBV21-1
clone_size: few
j_call: TRBJ1-2
cdr3_nt: TGTGCCAGCAGCCTTTGTCTTGGGAGTGGCTACACCTTC
cdr3_aa: CASSLCLGSGYTF

d_call: -
v_call: TRBV28
clone_size: once
j_call: TRBJ2-5
cdr3_nt: TGTGCCAGCAGTTTCCGAATTTATGAGTCAAATCGGTTACGAGAGACCCAGTACTTC
cdr3_aa: CASSFRIYESNRLRETQYF

d_call: -
v_call: TRBV6-1
clone_size: few
j_call: TRBJ2-2
cdr3_nt: TGTGCCAGCAGTGAATGGGCCGGGAGGAACACCGGGGAGCTGTTTTTT
cdr3_aa: CASSEWAGRNTGELFF

d_call: -
v_call: TRBV2
clone_size: -
j_call: TRBJ2-7
cdr3_nt: TGTGCCAGCAGTGAAGGCAGGGGGGCGCCGCAGCAGTACTTC
cdr3_aa: CASSEGRGAPQQYF

d_call: -
v_call: TRBV4-1
clone_size: once
j_call: TRBJ1-2
cdr3_nt: TGCGCCAGCAGCCAAGGTCCGGGTAAGAGTCTCGAGGGCTACACCTTC
cdr3_aa: CASSQGPGKSLEGYTF

d_call: -
v_call: TRBV3-1/TRBV3-2
clone_size: -
j_call: TRBJ1-2
cdr3_nt: TGTGCCAGCAGAGAATCAGGGGAGCGACGTGGCTACACCTTC
cdr3_aa: CASRESGERRGYTF

d_call: TRBD2
v_call: TRBV7-3
clone_size: -
j_call: TRBJ2-5
cdr3_nt: TGTGCCAGCAGCGAAGGGAGGGGAGAGACCCAGTACTTC
cdr3_aa: CASSEGRGETQYF

d_call: TRBD1
v_call: TRBV4-1
clone_size: -
j_call: TRBJ1-2
cdr3_nt: TGCGCCAGCAGCCAACCTAAAGGCGCAGGGGGCCACTATGGCTACACCTTC
cdr3_aa: CASSQPKGAGGHYGYTF

d_call: TRBD1
v_call: TRBV14
clone_size: -
j_call: TRBJ2-7
cdr3_nt: TGTGCCAGCTCCTGGCAGACACAGGGGGAGCAGTACTTC
cdr3_aa: CASSWQTQGEQYF

d_call: -
v_call: TRBV24-1
clone_size: -
j_call: TRBJ2-3
cdr3_nt: TGTGCCACCAGTGATGTGACAGAAGGTACAGATACGCAGTATTTT
cdr3_aa: CATSDVTEGTDTQYF

d_call: -
v_call: TRBV29-1
clone_size: once
j_call: TRBJ2-2
cdr3_nt: TGCAGCGTAGCCACAGGGACGACGAACACCGGGGAGCTGTTTTTT
cdr3_aa: CSVATGTTNTGELFF

d_call: TRBD1
v_call: TRBV29-1
clone_size: -
j_call: TRBJ2-5
cdr3_nt: TGCAGCGGTAACAGGGGCGGGGAGACCCAGTACTTC
cdr3_aa: CSGNRGGETQYF

d_call: TRBD1
v_call: TRBV28
clone_size: few
j_call: TRBJ2-7
cdr3_nt: TGTGCCAGCACCCGACAGGGTTACTACGAGCAGTACTTC
cdr3_aa: CASTRQGYYEQYF

d_call: -
v_call: TRBV7-9
clone_size: -
j_call: TRBJ2-7
cdr3_nt: TGTGCCAGCAGCTTAGCCGACGAGCAGTACTTC
cdr3_aa: CASSLADEQYF

d_call: TRBD1
v_call: TRBV11-2
clone_size: few
j_call: TRBJ1-1
cdr3_nt: TGTGCCAGCAGCCTAACAGGGGCGACGTCGAACACTGAAGCTTTCTTT
cdr3_aa: CASSLTGATSNTEAFF

d_call: TRBD2
v_call: TRBV7-9
clone_size: -
j_call: TRBJ2-4
cdr3_nt: TGTGCCAGCAGCTGGGAGGGTAACATTCAGTACTTC
cdr3_aa: CASSWEGNIQYF

d_call: TRBD2
v_call: TRBV12-5
clone_size: -
j_call: TRBJ2-3
cdr3_nt: TGTGCTAGTGGTTTGGGCGGGGGGTACACAGATACGCAGTATTTT
cdr3_aa: CASGLGGGYTDTQYF

d_call: TRBD2
v_call: TRBV28
clone_size: few
j_call: TRBJ2-2
cdr3_nt: TGTGCCAGCAGTTTAGCCGGGAGGGCCACCGGGGAGCTGTTTTTT
cdr3_aa: CASSLAGRATGELFF

d_call: -
v_call: TRBV5-1
clone_size: -
j_call: TRBJ2-3
cdr3_nt: TGCGCCAGCAGCTTGGCCCGGGTGACTGGCACAGATACGCAGTATTTT
cdr3_aa: CASSLARVTGTDTQYF

d_call: TRBD1
v_call: TRBV19
clone_size: -
j_call: TRBJ2-7
cdr3_nt: TGTGCCAGTAGTACAAGACAGGGGGCGAGCGAGCAGTACTTC
cdr3_aa: CASSTRQGASEQYF

d_call: -
v_call: TRBV6-5
clone_size: -
j_call: TRBJ2-3
cdr3_nt: TGTGCCACCAGAAGGGGTAGCACAGATACGCAGTATTTT
cdr3_aa: CATRRGSTDTQYF

d_call: TRBD1
v_call: TRBV5-6
clone_size: -
j_call: TRBJ1-6
cdr3_nt: TGTGCCAGCAGTTCGACAGGGGGTAGGTCACCCCTCCACTTT
cdr3_aa: CASSSTGGRSPLHF

d_call: TRBD1
v_call: TRBV28
clone_size: -
j_call: TRBJ1-6
cdr3_nt: TGTGCCAGCAGTTCTGGACAGGGAAATAATTCACCCCTCCACTTT
cdr3_aa: CASSSGQGNNSPLHF

d_call: -
v_call: TRBV19
clone_size: -
j_call: TRBJ1-4
cdr3_nt: TGTGCCAGTAGTATAGGATCGGACCCCGGGGAAGAAAAACTGTTTTTT
cdr3_aa: CASSIGSDPGEEKLFF

d_call: TRBD1
v_call: TRBV30
clone_size: -
j_call: TRBJ2-5
cdr3_nt: TGTGCCTGGAGAGACAGGGTCGAGGAGACCCAGTACTTC
cdr3_aa: CAWRDRVEETQYF

d_call: -
v_call: TRBV4-1
clone_size: -
j_call: TRBJ1-5
cdr3_nt: TGCGCCAGCAGCCAAGTTAGGAGGGAGACCGACCCACATCAGCCCCAGCATTTT
cdr3_aa: CASSQVRRETDPHQPQHF

d_call: TRBD1
v_call: TRBV25-1
clone_size: -
j_call: TRBJ2-5
cdr3_nt: TGTGCCAGCACTGAGACAGGGGGCTGGGAGACCCAGTACTTC
cdr3_aa: CASTETGGWETQYF

d_call: TRBD2
v_call: TRBV2
clone_size: -
j_call: TRBJ2-5
cdr3_nt: TGTGCCAGCAGCTCTAGCGGCTTCCAAGAGACCCAGTACTTC
cdr3_aa: CASSSSGFQETQYF

d_call: -
v_call: TRBV5-3
clone_size: -
j_call: TRBJ1-2
cdr3_nt: TGTGCCAGGGGCCGACAGGTCTATGGCTACACCTTC
cdr3_aa: CARGRQVYGYTF

d_call: TRBD1
v_call: TRBV30
clone_size: -
j_call: TRBJ2-7
cdr3_nt: TGTGCCTGGGGGGGACAGTACTACGAGCAGTACTTC
cdr3_aa: CAWGGQYYEQYF

d_call: TRBD1
v_call: TRBV3-1/TRBV3-2
clone_size: -
j_call: TRBJ1-1
cdr3_nt: TGTGCCAGCAGCCAGCTGGGACAGGGGAACACTGAAGCTTTCTTT
cdr3_aa: CASSQLGQGNTEAFF

d_call: -
v_call: TRBV27
clone_size: -
j_call: TRBJ2-7
cdr3_nt: TGTGCCAGCAGTTTAGGGGCCTCGAGCTCCTACGAGCAGTACTTC
cdr3_aa: CASSLGASSSYEQYF

d_call: TRBD2
v_call: TRBV7-2
clone_size: few
j_call: TRBJ2-7
cdr3_nt: TGTGCCAGCAGCCAAAGCGGGAGCTCCTACGAGCAGTACTTC
cdr3_aa: CASSQSGSSYEQYF

d_call: -
v_call: TRBV9
clone_size: -
j_call: TRBJ2-7
cdr3_nt: TGTGCCAGCGCCCCCACAGGTGACAACGAGCAGTACTTC
cdr3_aa: CASAPTGDNEQYF

d_call: -
v_call: TRBV6-1
clone_size: -
j_call: TRBJ1-2
cdr3_nt: TGTGCCAGCAGTGAATTGGCGGAATCTGGCTACACCTTC
cdr3_aa: CASSELAESGYTF

d_call: -
v_call: TRBV11-2
clone_size: -
j_call: TRBJ2-7
cdr3_nt: TGTGCCAGCAGCCCGACAGGTTTCGAGCAGTACTTC
cdr3_aa: CASSPTGFEQYF

d_call: TRBD1
v_call: TRBV5-4
clone_size: -
j_call: TRBJ2-2
cdr3_nt: TGTGCCAGCAGCCAGACAGGGGGGAGGCCCGGGGAGCTGTTTTTT
cdr3_aa: CASSQTGGRPGELFF

d_call: -
v_call: TRBV3-1/TRBV3-2
clone_size: -
j_call: TRBJ2-5
cdr3_nt: TGTGCCAGCAGCCAAGCCCTGACCCGGGGAGAGACCCAGTACTTC
cdr3_aa: CASSQALTRGETQYF

d_call: TRBD1
v_call: TRBV27
clone_size: once
j_call: TRBJ1-1
cdr3_nt: TGTGCCAGCAGTTTCCCAGGGGGCACTGAAGCTTTCTTT
cdr3_aa: CASSFPGGTEAFF

d_call: TRBD2
v_call: TRBV3-1/TRBV3-2
clone_size: -
j_call: TRBJ2-7
cdr3_nt: TGTGCCAGCAGCCCGTGGACTAGCGGGAGGCAAAGCTCCTACGAGCAGTACTTC
cdr3_aa: CASSPWTSGRQSSYEQYF

d_call: -
v_call: TRBV29-1
clone_size: -
j_call: TRBJ1-2
cdr3_nt: TGCAGCGTTTATGCCCCCGCAGAAGGCTACACCTTC
cdr3_aa: CSVYAPAEGYTF

d_call: TRBD1
v_call: TRBV11-3
clone_size: -
j_call: TRBJ2-2
cdr3_nt: TGTGCCAGCAGTCGACGGGACAGGGGGAACACCGGGGAGCTGTTTTTT
cdr3_aa: CASSRRDRGNTGELFF

d_call: -
v_call: TRBV14
clone_size: -
j_call: TRBJ1-1
cdr3_nt: TGTGCCAGCAGCCAAGTAGGCGGAGCCTCGAACACTGAAGCTTTCTTT
cdr3_aa: CASSQVGGASNTEAFF

d_call: -
v_call: TRBV29-1
clone_size: -
j_call: TRBJ1-1
cdr3_nt: TGCAGCGGCAAGTCGGGGGAAGCTTTCTTT
cdr3_aa: CSGKSGEAFF

d_call: -
v_call: TRBV6-5
clone_size: -
j_call: TRBJ1-5
cdr3_nt: TGTGCCAGAAAGGAGAGCCCTCTGAGCAATCAGCCCCAGCATTTT
cdr3_aa: CARKESPLSNQPQHF

d_call: -
v_call: TRBV6-5
clone_size: -
j_call: TRBJ1-1
cdr3_nt: TGTGCCAGCAGGTACTCACAGGGAACTGAAGCTTTCTTT
cdr3_aa: CASRYSQGTEAFF

d_call: -
v_call: TRBV3-1/TRBV3-2
clone_size: -
j_call: TRBJ1-2
cdr3_nt: TGTGCCAGCAGCCAAGATGTTGTGGGGCTCTATGGCTACACCTTC
cdr3_aa: CASSQDVVGLYGYTF

d_call: TRBD2
v_call: TRBV29-1
clone_size: -
j_call: TRBJ2-3
cdr3_nt: TGCAGCGTTGATTTAGCGGGGGGGCGAGATACGCAGTATTTT
cdr3_aa: CSVDLAGGRDTQYF

d_call: TRBD1
v_call: TRBV18
clone_size: -
j_call: TRBJ1-5
cdr3_nt: TGTGCCAGCTCACCAGGGACAGGGTATAGCAATCAGCCCCAGCATTTT
cdr3_aa: CASSPGTGYSNQPQHF

d_call: TRBD1
v_call: TRBV5-1
clone_size: -
j_call: TRBJ2-7
cdr3_nt: TGCGCCAGCAGCTTGGACAGGGGGTCCGACGAGCAGTACTTC
cdr3_aa: CASSLDRGSDEQYF

d_call: -
v_call: TRBV14
clone_size: -
j_call: TRBJ2-2
cdr3_nt: TGTGCCAGCAGCCGTAGGCAGGGGCACACCGGGGAGCTGTTTTTT
cdr3_aa: CASSRRQGHTGELFF

d_call: TRBD2
v_call: TRBV3-1/TRBV3-2
clone_size: -
j_call: TRBJ2-3
cdr3_nt: TGTGCCAGCAGCCACGGACTAGCCACAGATACGCAGTATTTT
cdr3_aa: CASSHGLATDTQYF

d_call: TRBD1
v_call: TRBV9
clone_size: -
j_call: TRBJ2-1
cdr3_nt: TGTGCCAGCAGCGCCAGTTCGGCAGGGGGCTACAATGAGCAGTTCTTC
cdr3_aa: CASSASSAGGYNEQFF

d_call: TRBD1
v_call: TRBV5-1
clone_size: few
j_call: TRBJ1-2
cdr3_nt: TGCGCCAGCAGCCCGGGACAGGGTATTAGCTACACCTTC
cdr3_aa: CASSPGQGISYTF

d_call: TRBD1
v_call: TRBV19
clone_size: -
j_call: TRBJ1-1
cdr3_nt: TGTGCCAGTAGTCTATCAGGGGGTGAAGCTTTCTTT
cdr3_aa: CASSLSGGEAFF

d_call: -
v_call: TRBV30
clone_size: -
j_call: TRBJ1-1
cdr3_nt: TGTGCCTGGAGGTTGCTACAGGTGAGGACTGAAGCTTTCTTT
cdr3_aa: CAWRLLQVRTEAFF